These 17 T cell receptor beta chains were all obtained from the same sample, sequenced in a study of beta chain features in type 1 diabetes. The entirety of the isolated RNA underwent reverse transcription, so expressed TCRB transcripts were sequenced. The method was immunoSEQ multiplex PCR; TCRdb's version includes in-frame clones alone and lacks a portion of them. The sample yields hundreds of thousands of clones, roughly 12% seen once. Sequenced sample: naive CD4+ T cells from blood. These receptors were collected from a man younger than 35 in good health.

This clone was recorded a few times. The rearrangement links TRBV28 to TRBJ2-7; no reliable D call. Germline CDR1 reads MDHEN; CDR2 reads SYDVKM. Trimming pared 5 bases from V and 2 bases from J, leaving 16 bases between. The CDR3 has 15 residues. CDR3 protein: CASSLSGPRPYEQYF. As DNA, the CDR3 is TGTGCCAGCAGTCTATCTGGGCCCCGACCCTACGAGCAGTACTTC.

At least ten counts were recorded for this clone. This chain links TRBV29-1 with TRBJ2-3, with 8 bases lining up with TRBD2. V trimming: 2 bases; J trimming: 6 bases; junction bases outside the gene matches: 4. Germline CDR1 reads SQVTM; CDR2 reads ANQGSEA. The CDR3 is 13 residues long. The CDR3 DNA is TGCAGCGTTGAAACGGCTAGCGGGGATACGCAGTATTTT. This gives the protein CSVETASGDTQYF.

This clone was found a few times. J is TRBJ1-2 and V is TRBV9, with a weak D call TRBD1 (6 bases). The CDR3 totals 15 residues. V was cut by 0 bases and J by 5 bases, with 14 bases left in between. The germline CDR1 and CDR2 sequences are SGDLS and YYNGEE. This CDR3 reads CASSVEGRGRYGYTF. Here the CDR3 DNA reads TGTGCCAGCAGCGTAGAGGGCAGGGGAAGGTATGGCTACACCTTC. Based on the CDR3 plus reference TRBV9 and TRBJ1-2, the full variable domain is DSGVTQTPKHLITATGQRVTLRCSPRSGDLSVYWYQQSLDQGLQFLIQYYNGEERAKGNILERFSAQQFPDLHSELNLSSLELGDSALYFCASSVEGRGRYGYTFGSGTRLTVV.

This chain connects TRBV30 to TRBJ1-6; 9 nucleotides match TRBD1. The J segment lost 7 bases and the V segment lost 6 bases, leaving 1 base of the junction unmatched. This CDR3 is built from 12 residues. Germline values: CDR1 GTSNPN, CDR2 SVGIG (reference sequence). The CDR3 here is CACGTGNSPLHF. The CDR3 DNA reads as TGTGCCTGTGGGACAGGGAATTCACCCCTCCACTTT.

This clone has more than one count but fewer than ten. The chain links TRBV7-2 to TRBJ2-7; D remains unclear. Trimming pared 4 bases from V and 7 bases from J, leaving 11 bases between. The length of the CDR3 is 12 residues. The germline gives CDR1 SGHTA, CDR2 FQGNSA. DNA for the CDR3: TGTGCCAGCAGCTCGCCAGGCAGAGAGCAGTACTTC. It yields the protein CASSSPGREQYF. Combining the CDR3 with reference TRBV7-2 and TRBJ2-7 gives the whole variable domain GAGVSQSPSNKVTEKGKDVELRCDPISGHTALYWYRQSLGQGLEFLIYFQGNSAPDKSGLPSDRFSAERTGGSVSTLTIQRTQQEDSAVYLCASSSPGREQYFGPGTRLTVT.

About this clone itself: In the same sample, other DNA sequences code for this CDR3. The V call is TRBV29-1, the J call TRBJ2-2; perhaps TRBD1 as D (5 bases). Germline-derived CDR1 and CDR2 are SQVTM and ANQGSEA. V dropped 4 bases and J dropped 1 base, with 7 bases sitting between them. The CDR3 consists of 13 residues. The CDR3 region has the DNA TGCAGCGTTGCCAGGGTGAACACCGGGGAGCTGTTTTTT. Its translation: CSVARVNTGELFF.

The chain has TRBV7-2 and TRBJ2-1, with 9 positions matching TRBD2. This CDR3 has 18 residues. J gave up 2 bases and V 1 base, and 9 bases lay outside the gene matches. The germline V gene encodes CDR1 SGHTA and CDR2 FQGNSA. The CDR3 reads CASSLVGALAGAYNEQFF. As DNA, the CDR3 is TGTGCCAGCAGCTTAGTGGGGGCTTTAGCGGGGGCCTACAATGAGCAGTTCTTC.

The chain has TRBV6-6 and TRBJ2-7; D call uncertain. CDR1 and CDR2 (germline): MNHNY, SVGAGI (reference sequence). V was pared by 0 bases and J by 2 bases, with 11 bases between. The CDR3 runs 15 residues. The CDR3: CASSYSPNKPYEQYF. The CDR3 bases are TGTGCCAGCAGTTACTCCCCTAATAAACCCTACGAGCAGTACTTC.

This clone turned up a few times. The rearrangement joins TRBV2 to TRBJ2-5; D is perhaps TRBD2 (5 bases). Deletions cut 7 bases from V and 1 base from J, with 13 bases between. The CDR3 totals 14 residues. Germline V CDR1 and CDR2: SNHLY, FYNNEI. This CDR3 reads CASTGVSFQETQYF. In DNA, the CDR3 is TGTGCCAGCACCGGGGTCTCGTTCCAAGAGACCCAGTACTTC.

This clone showed up just a few times. The chain couples TRBV11-2 to TRBJ1-1; 7 bases map to TRBD1. The V gene end was trimmed by 4 bases and the J gene end by 4 bases; junction bases not matched to a gene: 6. The germline V gene encodes CDR1 SGHAT and CDR2 FQNNGV. The CDR3 totals 14 residues. CDR3 bases: TGTGCCAGCAGCTCAACCGGGACAGTCACTGAAGCTTTCTTT. Its translation: CASSSTGTVTEAFF.

This rearrangement joins TRBV6-5 to TRBJ1-1, with TRBD1 matching over 7 bases. The V gene end was trimmed by 5 bases and the J gene end by 0 bases; junction bases not matched to a gene: 6. The germline CDR1 and CDR2 sequences are MNHEY and SVGAGI. The CDR3 is 15 residues long. This chain's CDR3 is CASSRRQGMNTEAFF. As DNA, the CDR3 is TGTGCCAGCAGTCGGCGACAGGGAATGAACACTGAAGCTTTCTTT.

This chain links TRBV27 with TRBJ2-5; the match to TRBD2 covers 7 bases. The CDR3 length is 15 residues. The V segment lost 6 bases and the J segment 4 bases; nucleotides outside the gene matches: 11. The germline gives CDR1 MNHEY, CDR2 SMNVEV (reference sequence). Here the CDR3 reads CASRSGLVGPETQYF. The CDR3 coding sequence is TGTGCCAGCAGAAGCGGACTAGTTGGTCCAGAGACCCAGTACTTC.

In this sample, this clone turned up a few times. The chain uses TRBV5-1 and TRBJ2-4, with 7 bases aligning to TRBD1. The junction had 9 bases not matched to a gene; V was cut back by 3 bases and J by 6 bases. The CDR3 extends over 15 amino acids. Germline V gene data show CDR1 as SGHRS and CDR2 as YFSETQ. The CDR3 is CASSSSQPGGNIQYF. CDR3 bases: TGCGCCAGCAGCTCGTCTCAGCCAGGGGGAAACATTCAGTACTTC.

J is TRBJ1-2 and V is TRBV5-1; D is unclear. The CDR3 runs 12 residues. Per germline, CDR1 SGHRS and CDR2 YFSETQ. Between the trimmed V and J ends, which lost 4 bases and 8 bases, there was a span of 12 bases. The DNA of the CDR3 is TGCGCCAGCAGCCTAGATGGAGTCGGCTACACCTTC. This encodes CASSLDGVGYTF.

The rearrangement links TRBV10-3 to TRBJ2-3; 7 bases map to TRBD2. The CDR3 runs 15 residues. J lost 3 bases, V lost 3 bases, and 6 bases had no gene match. CDR1 ENHRY and CDR2 SYGVKD come from the germline V gene. Here the CDR3 reads CAISDLAEATDTQYF. For the CDR3, the DNA is TGTGCCATCAGTGATCTAGCGGAGGCTACAGATACGCAGTATTTT.

The rearrangement uses TRBV18 and TRBJ1-4, with 7 bases aligning to TRBD1. Germline V gene lookup returns CDR1 KGHSH and CDR2 LQKENI. With 2 bases clipped from V and 10 bases from J, the junction kept 19 bases outside the gene matches. The CDR3 is 18 residues long. The CDR3 DNA reads as TGTGCCAGCTCACCAACTTCAGGGAGCCGCCATCAGGGGGGAAAACTGTTTTTT. Translation: CASSPTSGSRHQGGKLFF.

V and J are TRBV5-4 and TRBJ2-2; possibly TRBD2 for D (6 bases). V was pared by 1 base and J by 0 bases, with 13 bases between. This CDR3 comprises 17 residues. Per germline, CDR1 SGHNT and CDR2 YYREEE (reference sequence). The CDR3 sequence: CASSLLVRGTNTGELFF. The CDR3 DNA follows: TGTGCCAGCAGCTTGCTGGTGCGGGGTACGAACACCGGGGAGCTGTTTTTT.